The clone carrying this TCR beta chain was seen a few times. Its antigen is not identified. MiXCR, run by TCRdb on the RT-PCR reads, gives a single entry per CDR3 protein. In the table there are 650,000 to 700,000 distinct CDR3 sequences, approximately 14% of which are singletons. These data belong to a study of response to subunit inactivated influenza vaccine. Overall study findings and caveats: A suggestion made by the authors is that each seasonal influenza vaccination recruits few new T cells.

V was trimmed by 3 bases and J by 9 bases, leaving 21 bases between them. The CDR3 runs to 14 residues. Germline CDR1 and CDR2: DFQATT and SNEGSKA (reference sequence). Sample: PBMCs from blood, taken approximately 13 days after vaccination. The origin of this receptor is a man aged 50-60 years who received an inactivated influenza vaccine. The V and J genes are TRBV20-1 and TRBJ2-7; TRBD2 is a possible D gene (7 bases). The CDR3 region is CSASPPEGEGGQYF. The DNA of the CDR3 is TGCAGTGCTAGCCCGCCCGAGGGGGAGGGTGGGCAGTACTTC.